The subject of this entry is one TCR beta chain. Its antigen remains undetermined. Per-nucleotide qualities are absent, and no much larger clonotype sits a single base away. Trimming leaves V shorter by 3 bases and J shorter by 4 bases, with the junction holding 4 bases beyond the gene matches. The CDR3 goes from the cysteine to the phenylalanine over 14 residues. Just CDR3 DNA is preserved here, 42 bases in frame from base 1. According to the germline V gene, CDR1 reads SGDLS and CDR2 reads YYNGEE. These data come from a study of OX40 agonist ivuxolimab in advanced cancers. Study-wide context: The costimulatory receptor OX40 (CD134) was targeted by ivuxolimab, a fully human IgG2 agonistic monoclonal antibody. Intravenous ivuxolimab was administered to patients every 2 weeks at six dose levels: 0.01, 0.1, 0.3, 1.5, 3 and 10 mg/kg. Among the roughly 50 dose-escalation patients, about 20 had hepatocellular carcinoma, 15 or so melanoma, 9 renal cell carcinoma and 9 head and neck cancer. A male proportion of roughly 80% and a mean age of about 60 years, ranging from 23 to 79, were recorded for the dose-escalation cohort. Prior anti-PD-1, anti-PD-L1 or anti-CTLA-4 therapy was permitted, and roughly two fifths of dose-escalation patients had received checkpoint inhibitors. Three dose-escalation patients achieved partial responses, one with hepatocellular carcinoma and two with cutaneous melanoma. Peripheral TCRbeta sequencing aimed to test whether ivuxolimab altered TCR sequence diversity and caused clonal T-cell expansion. The monotherapy dose-escalation portion (N of about 50 patients) of the phase I ivuxolimab trial is reported in the paper. What the research found in general, with its limitations: In the 0.1-3.0 mg/kg groups, partial responders were among the patients with the lowest normalized peripheral clonal expansion, particularly in CD8+ T cells. At doses of 0.1 to 3.0 mg/kg, clonal expansion of both CD4+ and CD8+ blood T cells was observed from baseline to week 6. Low levels of normalized T-cell clonal expansion were also seen in some patients who did not respond. After ivuxolimab, more expanded clones were found on average in CD8+ T cells than in CD4+ T cells. The antigen specificity of the clonally expanded peripheral T cells was not determined.

For sequencing of the TCRbeta CDR3 region, genomic DNA was extracted from the sorted cells. The immunoSEQ Assay was used to sequence the TCRbeta CDR3 regions. What TCRdb holds here is the immuneACCESS table cut down to in-frame rearrangements. Part of the clones is not present; checked against another copy, under half of the missing clones reflect an unresolved V gene, and the others are unexplained. The sample table lists some 37,000 clones, 60% to 80% of them with a count of one. The top ten constitute roughly 23% of the sample. The trial excluded patients who had a history of autoimmune disease or who were on systemic immunosuppression. Peripheral blood for TCR sequencing was collected from all dose cohorts at baseline, on cycle 4 day 1, and on cycle 7 day 1. Samples were obtained from an open-label, multicenter, first-in-human phase I dose-escalation trial of ivuxolimab. Adults with locally advanced or metastatic melanoma, renal cell carcinoma, hepatocellular carcinoma or head and neck squamous cell carcinoma were enrolled in the trial. Before TCR sequencing, CD4+ and CD8+ T cells were separately sorted from peripheral blood.

This sequence originates from an adult with an advanced solid tumor such as melanoma, head and neck, liver or kidney cancer. The chain employs TRBV9 and TRBJ1-2, with TRBD1 matching 9 junction bases. The material sequenced was CD4+ or CD8+ T cells sorted from blood, taken in a trial of the OX40 agonist ivuxolimab. The CDR3 reads CASSGGQGAYGYTF. The sequence in DNA is TGTGCCAGCAGCGGGGGACAGGGCGCCTATGGCTACACCTTC.